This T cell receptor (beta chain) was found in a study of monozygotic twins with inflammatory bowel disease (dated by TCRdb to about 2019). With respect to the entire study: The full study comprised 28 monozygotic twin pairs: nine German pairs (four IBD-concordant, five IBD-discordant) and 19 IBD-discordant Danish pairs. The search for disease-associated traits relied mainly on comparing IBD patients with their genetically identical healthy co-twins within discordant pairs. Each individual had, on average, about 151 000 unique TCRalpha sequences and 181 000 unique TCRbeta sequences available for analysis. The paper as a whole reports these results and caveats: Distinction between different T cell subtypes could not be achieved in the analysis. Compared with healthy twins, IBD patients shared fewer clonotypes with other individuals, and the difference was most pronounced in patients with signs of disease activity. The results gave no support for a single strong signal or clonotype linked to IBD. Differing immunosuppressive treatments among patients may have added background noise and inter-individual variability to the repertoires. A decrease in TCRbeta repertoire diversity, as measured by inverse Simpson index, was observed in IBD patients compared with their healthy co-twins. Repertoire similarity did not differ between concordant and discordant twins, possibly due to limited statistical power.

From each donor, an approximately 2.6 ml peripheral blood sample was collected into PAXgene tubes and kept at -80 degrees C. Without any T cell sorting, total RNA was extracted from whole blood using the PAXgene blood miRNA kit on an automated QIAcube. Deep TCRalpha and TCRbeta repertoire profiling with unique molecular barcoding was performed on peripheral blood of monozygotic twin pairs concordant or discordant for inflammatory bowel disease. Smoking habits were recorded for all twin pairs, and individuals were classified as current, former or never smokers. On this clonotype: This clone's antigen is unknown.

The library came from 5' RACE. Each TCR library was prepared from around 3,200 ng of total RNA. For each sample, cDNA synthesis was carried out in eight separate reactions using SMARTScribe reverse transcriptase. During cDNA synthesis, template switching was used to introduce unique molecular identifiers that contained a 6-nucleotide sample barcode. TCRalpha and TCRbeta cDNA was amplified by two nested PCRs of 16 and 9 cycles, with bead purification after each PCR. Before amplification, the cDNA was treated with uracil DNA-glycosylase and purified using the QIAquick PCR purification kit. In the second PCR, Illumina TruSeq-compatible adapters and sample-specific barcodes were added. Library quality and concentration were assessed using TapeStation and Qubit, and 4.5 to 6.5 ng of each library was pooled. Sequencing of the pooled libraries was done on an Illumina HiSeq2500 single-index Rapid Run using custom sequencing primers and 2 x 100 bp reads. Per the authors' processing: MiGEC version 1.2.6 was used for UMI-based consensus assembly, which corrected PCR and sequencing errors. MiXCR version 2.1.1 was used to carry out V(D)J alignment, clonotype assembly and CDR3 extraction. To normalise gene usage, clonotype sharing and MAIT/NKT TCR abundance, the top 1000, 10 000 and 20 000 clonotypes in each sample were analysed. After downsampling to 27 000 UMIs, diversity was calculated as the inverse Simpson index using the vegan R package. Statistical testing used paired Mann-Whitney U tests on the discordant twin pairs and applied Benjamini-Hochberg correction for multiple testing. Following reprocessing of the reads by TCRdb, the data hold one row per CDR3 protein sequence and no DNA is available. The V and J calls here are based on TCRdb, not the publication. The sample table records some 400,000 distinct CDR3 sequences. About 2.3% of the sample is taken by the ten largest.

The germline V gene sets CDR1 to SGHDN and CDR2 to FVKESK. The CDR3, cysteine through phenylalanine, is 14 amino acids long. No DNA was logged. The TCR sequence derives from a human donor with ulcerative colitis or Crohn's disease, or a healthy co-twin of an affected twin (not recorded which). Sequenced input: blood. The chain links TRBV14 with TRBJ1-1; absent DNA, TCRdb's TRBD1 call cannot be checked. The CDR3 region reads CASSQEPLSREAFF.